This TCR beta chain was profiled in a study of graft-versus-host responses after intestinal transplantation. Germline-derived CDR1 and CDR2 are MGHDK and SYGVNS. Trimming took 1 base from V and 4 from J; bases not matched to a gene: 2. The length of the CDR3 is 15 residues. Profiled with immunoSEQ multiplex PCR; TCRdb holds only in-frame clones, not every one. The sample has 130,000 or so clones, 92% seen once. About this clone itself: Its cognate antigen is unknown.

Sequencing was performed on unstimulated CD4+ T cells sorted from spleen or lymph node cells, taken before intestinal transplant. V gene TRBV25-1 combines with J gene TRBJ2-2, with TRBD1 matching over 8 bases. The sequence came from a human donor who received an intestinal transplant. Here the CDR3 DNA reads TGTGCCAGCAGTGAATTAACAGGGGGCACCGGGGAGCTGTTTTTT. Residues: CASSELTGGTGELFF.